Each of the 25 T cell receptor beta chains below was sequenced from the same sample in a study of draining lymph node invasion in breast cancer. TCRdb itself ran the bulk RNA-seq reads through MiXCR, one entry per CDR3 protein. The sample includes 3,400 or so distinct CDR3 sequences, roughly 80% seen only once; the top ten take 1.5% to 2%. The CD4+ CD45RA- CD25- gate defined the sorted memory conventional CD4 T cells. The sample taken for sequencing was sorted memory CD4+ effector T cells from a lymph node. The receptors here all came from a female donor with luminal breast cancer.

The CDR3 spells CASRDGAGDGGEQFF. DNA for the CDR3: TGTGCCAGTAGGGACGGGGCAGGGGACGGGGGGGAGCAGTTCTTC. The V and J genes are TRBV19 and TRBJ2-1; weak D call: TRBD2 (7 bases). The CDR3 sequence is 15 residues long. V was cut by 6 bases and J by 10 bases, with 22 bases left in between. In germline, CDR1 is LNHDA, CDR2 SQIVND (reference sequence).

The gene calls are TRBV6-2 or TRBV6-3 and TRBJ2-7, with 7 nucleotides matching TRBD2. V dropped 0 bases and J dropped 0; count of bases not matched to a gene: 20. Germline values: CDR1 MNHEY, CDR2 SVGEGT. This CDR3 spans 21 amino acids. The CDR3 loop is CASSYSLLTGRLGSSSYEQYF. The CDR3 bases are TGTGCCAGCAGTTACTCTCTTCTGACCGGGAGGTTGGGTTCTAGCTCCTACGAGCAGTACTTC.

The V gene is TRBV2, the J gene TRBJ2-2, with D maybe TRBD1 (5 bases). Germline V gene sequence: CDR1 SNHLY, CDR2 FYNNEI. V was trimmed by 7 bases and J by 0 bases, leaving 9 bases between them. This CDR3 contains 14 residues. The CDR3 nucleotides read TGTGCCAGCAAGGGGCAGCCGAACACCGGGGAGCTGTTTTTT. This encodes CASKGQPNTGELFF.

This chain uses TRBV7-2 with TRBJ2-1; no definite D call. Trimming pared 2 bases from V and 4 bases from J, leaving 3 bases between. Looked up from germline, CDR1 is SGHTA and CDR2 is FQGNSA. The CDR3 totals 12 residues. The CDR3 bases are TGTGCCAGCAGCTTATTTTACAATGAGCAGTTCTTC. Translation gives CASSLFYNEQFF. Together with reference TRBV7-2 and TRBJ2-1, the CDR3 gives the full variable domain: GAGVSQSPSNKVTEKGKDVELRCDPISGHTALYWYRQSLGQGLEFLIYFQGNSAPDKSGLPSDRFSAERTGGSVSTLTIQRTQQEDSAVYLCASSLFYNEQFFGPGTRLTVL.

This chain links TRBV9 with TRBJ1-6; D uncertain. Germline V gives CDR1 SGDLS, CDR2 YYNGEE. This CDR3 is built from 16 residues. Trimming pared 0 bases from V and 7 bases from J, leaving 14 bases between. The CDR3 loop reads CASSVGFATANSPLHF. The CDR3 region has the DNA TGTGCCAGCAGCGTAGGGTTTGCCACGGCCAATTCACCCCTCCACTTT.

This sequence joins TRBV6-2 or TRBV6-3 and TRBJ1-5, with unresolved D. V lost 10 bases to trimming and J lost 4 bases, with 14 bases between them. Germline V gene data show CDR1 as MNHEY and CDR2 as SVGEGT. The CDR3 is 13 amino acids. The CDR3 reads CAIGVSKNQPQHF. The CDR3 DNA sequence: TGTGCCATCGGGGTCAGTAAGAATCAGCCCCAGCATTTT.

V and J are TRBV27 and TRBJ1-1; 7 nucleotides match TRBD1. CDR3 length: 15 amino acids. Per the germline V gene, CDR1 is MNHEY and CDR2 is SMNVEV (reference sequence). Germline trimming cut 5 bases from V and 6 bases from J; bases unmatched to any gene: 12. The CDR3 DNA is TGTGCCAGCAGTCAATCTGACAGGGCTCCCTCTGAAGCTTTCTTT. Translation: CASSQSDRAPSEAFF.

The chain has TRBV20-1 and TRBJ2-1; 7 bases line up with TRBD2. The CDR3 is 16 residues long. The V segment lost 3 bases and the J segment 8 bases; nucleotides outside the gene matches: 16. Germline V gene data show CDR1 as DFQATT and CDR2 as SNEGSKA (reference sequence). The CDR3 sequence is CSASGGRGSPGDEQFF. In DNA form, the CDR3 reads TGCAGTGCTAGCGGTGGGCGCGGGAGCCCCGGGGATGAGCAGTTCTTC.

This clonotype was recorded only once. J is TRBJ1-1 and V is TRBV20-1; a possible D gene is TRBD1 (6 bases). The germline gives CDR1 DFQATT, CDR2 SNEGSKA (reference sequence). Deletions cut 0 bases from V and 10 bases from J, with 9 bases between. This CDR3 contains 11 residues. CDR3 nucleotides: TGCAGTGCTAGAGAACAGGGCCCAGCTTTCTTT. It specifies CSAREQGPAFF.

This clonotype was seen only a few times. The gene calls are TRBV7-2 and TRBJ1-2; 7 bases fit TRBD1. The CDR3 spans 14 residues. The V and J ends lost 5 bases and 8 bases, in that order; junction bases with no gene match: 11. Germline V CDR1 and CDR2: SGHTA, FQGNSA. The CDR3 sequence is CASSPPGQIRGYTF. CDR3 DNA: TGTGCCAGCAGCCCACCGGGACAGATTCGCGGCTACACCTTC. The variable domain in full, completed from reference TRBV7-2 and TRBJ1-2, reads GAGVSQSPSNKVTEKGKDVELRCDPISGHTALYWYRQSLGQGLEFLIYFQGNSAPDKSGLPSDRFSAERTGGSVSTLTIQRTQQEDSAVYLCASSPPGQIRGYTFGSGTRLTVV.

This clonotype appeared once. This chain uses TRBV7-9 with TRBJ2-7; D may be TRBD1 (5 bases). The CDR3 has 14 amino acids. Germline assignment: CDR1 SEHNR and CDR2 FQNEAQ (reference sequence). V dropped 0 bases and J dropped 7 bases, with 13 bases sitting between them. The CDR3 here is CASSLAMGPREQYF. The CDR3, as DNA: TGTGCCAGCAGCTTAGCGATGGGGCCCAGGGAGCAGTACTTC.

The chain uses TRBV18 and TRBJ2-3; D gene ambiguous. The CDR3 contains 15 residues. Germline loops: CDR1 KGHSH, CDR2 LQKENI. Trimming pared 3 bases from V and 1 base from J, leaving 11 bases between. This chain's CDR3 is CASSPSAGGTDTQYF. The CDR3 nucleotides read TGTGCCAGCTCACCTTCGGCAGGAGGCACAGATACGCAGTATTTT. The full variable domain, rest sourced from reference TRBV18 and TRBJ2-3, is NAGVMQNPRHLVRRRGQEARLRCSPMKGHSHVYWYRQLPEEGLKFMVYLQKENIIDESGMPKERFSAEFPKEGPSILRIQQVVRGDSAAYFCASSPSAGGTDTQYFGPGTRLTVL.

This clonotype appeared a single time. The V gene is TRBV7-9, the J gene TRBJ1-2; 12 bases fit TRBD1. Trimming removed 4 bases from V and 6 bases from J; junction bases left unmatched: 6. Germline values: CDR1 SEHNR, CDR2 FQNEAQ (reference sequence). The CDR3 is made up of 15 amino acids. CDR3 region: CASSSGQGAGNGYTF. For the CDR3, the DNA is TGTGCCAGCAGCTCGGGACAGGGGGCGGGAAATGGCTACACCTTC. Full variable domain (rest looked up from reference TRBV7-9 and TRBJ1-2): DTGVSQNPRHKITKRGQNVTFRCDPISEHNRLYWYRQTLGQGPEFLTYFQNEAQLEKSRLLSDRFSAERPKGSFSTLEIQRTEQGDSAMYLCASSSGQGAGNGYTFGSGTRLTVV.

The CDR3 coding sequence is TGCGCCAGCAGCTTATTGGGGGTGACTAATGAAAAACTGTTTTTT. This sequence encodes CASSLLGVTNEKLFF. The chain carries TRBV5-1 and TRBJ1-4; D possibly corresponds to TRBD1 (5 bases). This CDR3 is 15 amino acids long. Germline V gene lookup returns CDR1 SGHRS and CDR2 YFSETQ. The ends were cut back, 2 bases at V and 2 bases at J, with 10 bases in the middle.

This clonotype was observed once. V is TRBV7-6 and J is TRBJ2-1, with a weak D call TRBD1 (6 bases). CDR3 length: 18 residues. V was cut by 1 base and J by 0 bases, with 16 bases left in between. CDR1 SGHVS and CDR2 FNYEAQ come from the germline V gene. This CDR3 reads CASSLGRTVSYSYNEQFF. The CDR3 nucleotides read TGTGCCAGCAGCTTAGGCCGGACAGTTTCATACTCCTACAATGAGCAGTTCTTC. Full variable domain (rest looked up from reference TRBV7-6 and TRBJ2-1): GAGVSQSPRYKVTKRGQDVALRCDPISGHVSLYWYRQALGQGPEFLTYFNYEAQQDKSGLPNDRFSAERPEGSISTLTIQRTEQRDSAMYRCASSLGRTVSYSYNEQFFGPGTRLTVL.

This chain links TRBV15 with TRBJ2-3, with TRBD2 matching over 12 bases. Germline trimming cut 5 bases from V and 1 base from J; bases unmatched to any gene: 10. The germline gives CDR1 LNHNV, CDR2 YYDKDF (reference sequence). The CDR3 runs 18 residues. The CDR3 region is CATSPLGRLAGGTDTQYF. The CDR3 nucleotides read TGTGCCACCAGCCCCCTAGGAAGACTAGCGGGGGGCACAGATACGCAGTATTTT.

The gene calls are TRBV18 and TRBJ1-3; 7 nucleotides match TRBD1. Trimming removed 7 bases from V and 1 base from J; junction bases left unmatched: 13. CDR3 length: 17 residues. Germline CDR1 and CDR2: KGHSH and LQKENI. The DNA for the CDR3 is TGTGCCAGCTTACGGGCCGGGACAGCCACTTCTGGAAACACCATATATTTT. Translation: CASLRAGTATSGNTIYF.

This clonotype was seen only once. V is TRBV7-9 and J is TRBJ1-6; unclear D gene. The CDR3 consists of 12 residues. Germline lookup yields CDR1 SEHNR and CDR2 FQNEAQ (reference sequence). V was cut by 4 bases and J by 8 bases, with 6 bases left in between. The CDR3 sequence is CASSSDDSPLHF. The CDR3 DNA reads as TGTGCCAGCAGCTCGGATGATTCACCCCTCCACTTT.

The rearrangement joins TRBV18 to TRBJ1-6; D is perhaps TRBD1 (5 bases). Germline V gene lookup returns CDR1 KGHSH and CDR2 LQKENI. The CDR3 sequence is 14 residues long. V lost 2 bases and J 5 bases, leaving 7 bases between the germline ends. CDR3 amino acids: CASSPRGDNSPLHF. The CDR3 bases are TGTGCCAGCTCACCAAGAGGGGATAATTCACCCCTCCACTTT.

V gene TRBV11-2 combines with J gene TRBJ1-1; 8 bases are shared with TRBD1. The CDR3 spans 15 residues. Germline CDR1 and CDR2: SGHAT and FQNNGV. V lost 4 bases to trimming and J lost 6 bases; unmatched junction nucleotides: 10. The CDR3 DNA is TGTGCCAGCAGCTCCTTGGACAGGGACTACTCTGAAGCTTTCTTT. Translation: CASSSLDRDYSEAFF.

The chain links TRBV24-1 to TRBJ1-2; 7 bases agree with TRBD1. The CDR3 sequence is 15 residues long. CDR1 KGHDR and CDR2 SFDVKD come from the germline V gene. V was pared by 6 bases and J by 4 bases, with 10 bases of the junction left unmatched. The CDR3 spells CATSYVAGGGYGYTF. The CDR3 DNA reads as TGTGCCACCAGTTACGTCGCAGGGGGGGGCTATGGCTACACCTTC.

The table lists this clonotype with a count of one. This chain joins TRBV4-1 and TRBJ1-1; D is unclear. The ends were cut back, 3 bases at V and 1 base at J, with 6 bases in the middle. This CDR3 is built from 13 residues. The germline V gene encodes CDR1 MGHRA and CDR2 YSYEKL. CDR3 in DNA: TGCGCCAGCAGCCAGCTCCAGAACACTGAAGCTTTCTTT. Translation: CASSQLQNTEAFF.

V gene TRBV19 combines with J gene TRBJ1-1, with TRBD1 matching 7 bases. The CDR3 runs 16 residues. CDR1 and CDR2 (germline): LNHDA, SQIVND (reference sequence). V dropped 1 base and J dropped 1; count of bases not matched to a gene: 6. The CDR3 sequence is CASSIATGEANTEAFF. Written as DNA, the CDR3 is TGTGCCAGTAGTATAGCCACAGGGGAAGCGAACACTGAAGCTTTCTTT.

The J gene is TRBJ1-2, the V gene TRBV12-3 or TRBV12-4; possibly TRBD1 for D (5 bases). CDR3 size: 15 residues. Trimming left V 5 bases short and J 1 base short, with 14 bases between. CDR3 in DNA: TGTGCCAGCAGTCCCCCGGGCAGGGTTAACTATGGCTACACCTTC. This translates into CASSPPGRVNYGYTF.

V and J are TRBV7-8 and TRBJ1-1; tentatively, D is TRBD1 (6 bases). CDR3 length: 15 residues. From germline, CDR1 is SGHVS and CDR2 FQNEAQ. V was pared by 1 base and J by 0 bases, with 9 bases between. CDR3 in DNA: TGTGCCAGCAGCTTAGTAGGACAGATGAACACTGAAGCTTTCTTT. Translation gives CASSLVGQMNTEAFF.